This record covers a single T cell receptor (beta chain). The target antigen is unknown. The sample originates from a study of radiotherapy plus CTLA-4 blockade in lung cancer. Regarding the study as a whole: Blood saw expansion of tumor-derived TCR clones after radiotherapy plus ipilimumab.

J was trimmed by 10 bases and V by 5 bases; bases with no gene match: 7. Per the germline V gene, CDR1 is SGDLS and CDR2 is YYNGEE. There are 14 residues in the CDR3. Here immunoSEQ multiplex PCR was the method, and the copy in TCRdb shows in-frame clones only, minus some. The data show 40,000 or so clones, roughly 65% seen once. Material: peripheral blood, obtained from a patient treated with radiotherapy plus ipilimumab. The TCR comes from a human donor with non-small cell lung cancer who had a partial response to radiotherapy plus ipilimumab. This chain links TRBV9 with TRBJ1-6, with 9 bases matching TRBD1. The CDR3 DNA reads TGTGCCAGCAGTGTTCGGGACAGGGACTCACCCCTCCACTTT. Its translation: CASSVRDRDSPLHF.